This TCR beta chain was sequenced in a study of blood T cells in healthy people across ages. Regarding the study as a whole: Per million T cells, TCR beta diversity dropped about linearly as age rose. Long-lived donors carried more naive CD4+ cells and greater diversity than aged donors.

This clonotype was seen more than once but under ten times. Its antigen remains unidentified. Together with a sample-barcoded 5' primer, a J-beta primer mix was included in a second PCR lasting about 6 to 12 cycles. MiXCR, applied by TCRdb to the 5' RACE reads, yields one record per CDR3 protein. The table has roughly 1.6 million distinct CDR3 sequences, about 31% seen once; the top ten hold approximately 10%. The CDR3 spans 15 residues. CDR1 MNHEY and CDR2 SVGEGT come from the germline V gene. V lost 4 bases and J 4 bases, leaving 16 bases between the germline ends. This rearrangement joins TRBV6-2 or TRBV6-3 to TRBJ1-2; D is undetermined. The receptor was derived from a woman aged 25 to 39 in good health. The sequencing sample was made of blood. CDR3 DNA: TGTGCCAGCAGTTTTCGACGGCAGACTTTCTATGGCTACACCTTC. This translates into CASSFRRQTFYGYTF.